This T cell receptor (beta chain) emerged from a study of chemoradiotherapy in HPV16-positive cancers. Broader study findings: Only two HPV16-positive patients supplied the functional HPV-specificity definition. Candidate HPV-specific clones and E7-related TCR motifs grew in tumor during treatment.

V was cut by 5 bases and J by 6 bases, with 11 bases left in between. The CDR3 is made up of 13 amino acids. Per the germline V gene, CDR1 is SGHTA and CDR2 is FQGTGA. Profiling relied on immunoSEQ multiplex PCR, and the TCRdb table lists in-frame clones only, not all of them. The sample has roughly 11,000 clones, about three quarters seen once; the top ten hold about 2.3%. This clone turned up a few times. Its antigen is unidentified. This clonotype was sampled from a human donor with HPV-associated anogenital cancer. The material was obtained from a patient who underwent chemoradiotherapy. This chain connects TRBV7-3 to TRBJ1-5, with no clear D. CDR3 residues: CASSRAAGQPQHF. The CDR3 coding sequence is TGTGCCAGCAGCCGCGCCGCGGGTCAGCCCCAGCATTTT.